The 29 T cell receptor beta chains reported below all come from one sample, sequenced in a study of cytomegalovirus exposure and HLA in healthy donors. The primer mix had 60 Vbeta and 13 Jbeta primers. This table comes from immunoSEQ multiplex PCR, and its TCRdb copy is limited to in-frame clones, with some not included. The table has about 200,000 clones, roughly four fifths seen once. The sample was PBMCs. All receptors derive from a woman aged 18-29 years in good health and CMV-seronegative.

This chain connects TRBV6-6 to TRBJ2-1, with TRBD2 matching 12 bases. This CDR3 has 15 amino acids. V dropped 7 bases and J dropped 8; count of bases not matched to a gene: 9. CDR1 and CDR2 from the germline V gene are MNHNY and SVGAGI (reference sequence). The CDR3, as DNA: TGTGCCAGCAACGGGGGACTAGCGGGTTACTATGAGCAGTTCTTC. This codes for CASNGGLAGYYEQFF.

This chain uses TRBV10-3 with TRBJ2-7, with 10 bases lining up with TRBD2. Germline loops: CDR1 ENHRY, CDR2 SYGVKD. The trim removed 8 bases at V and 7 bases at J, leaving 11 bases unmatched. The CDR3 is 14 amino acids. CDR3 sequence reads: CAIGLADNPTEQYF. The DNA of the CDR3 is TGTGCCATCGGACTAGCGGACAATCCTACGGAGCAGTACTTC.

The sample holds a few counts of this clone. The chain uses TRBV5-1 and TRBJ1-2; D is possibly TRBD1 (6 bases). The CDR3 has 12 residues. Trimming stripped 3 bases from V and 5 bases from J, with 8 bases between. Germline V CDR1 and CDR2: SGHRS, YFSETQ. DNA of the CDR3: TGCGCCAGCAGCTACGGACAGTATGGCTACACCTTC. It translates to CASSYGQYGYTF.

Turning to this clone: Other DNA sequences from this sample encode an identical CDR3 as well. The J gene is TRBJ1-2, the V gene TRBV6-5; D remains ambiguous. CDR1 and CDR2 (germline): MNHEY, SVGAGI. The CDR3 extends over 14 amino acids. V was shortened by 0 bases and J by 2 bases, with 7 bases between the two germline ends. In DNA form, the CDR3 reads TGTGCCAGCAGTTACTCGGCGGGAAACTATGGCTACACCTTC. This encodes CASSYSAGNYGYTF.

As DNA, the CDR3 is TGTGCCAGCAGCCCCCGCGTCGTCGTTACTAGCGGCACCTACGAGCAGTACGTC. It encodes CASSPRVVVTSGTYEQYV. The rearrangement uses TRBV9 and TRBJ2-7, with TRBD2 matching over 8 bases. Trimming removed 4 bases from V and 2 bases from J; junction bases left unmatched: 17. This CDR3 contains 18 residues. Germline loops: CDR1 SGDLS, CDR2 YYNGEE.

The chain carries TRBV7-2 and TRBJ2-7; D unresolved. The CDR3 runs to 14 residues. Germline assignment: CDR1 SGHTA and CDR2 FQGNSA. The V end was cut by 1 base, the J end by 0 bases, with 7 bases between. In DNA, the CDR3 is TGTGCCAGCAGCTTAGAACCAGGCTCCTACGAGCAGTACTTC. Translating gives CASSLEPGSYEQYF.

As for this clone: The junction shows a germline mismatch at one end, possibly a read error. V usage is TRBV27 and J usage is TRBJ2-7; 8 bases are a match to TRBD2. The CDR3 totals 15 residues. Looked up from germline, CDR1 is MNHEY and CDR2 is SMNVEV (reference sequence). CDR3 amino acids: CAGSFNSGNFYEQYF. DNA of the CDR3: TGTGCCGGCAGTTTTAATAGCGGGAATTTCTACGAGCAGTACTTC.

The CDR3 nucleotides read TGTGCCAGCAGCTTGACGGGGGGCGAGCAGTACTTC. Residues: CASSLTGGEQYF. The chain recombines TRBV11-3 with TRBJ2-7; 7 nucleotides align to TRBD2. V shed 3 bases, J shed 6 bases, and the junction held 2 bases outside the gene matches. Germline assignment: CDR1 SGHNT and CDR2 YENEEA. CDR3 length: 12 residues.

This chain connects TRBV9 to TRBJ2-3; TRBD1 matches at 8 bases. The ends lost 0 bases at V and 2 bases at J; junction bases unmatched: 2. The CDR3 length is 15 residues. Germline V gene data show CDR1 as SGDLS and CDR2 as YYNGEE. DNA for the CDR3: TGTGCCAGCAGCGTAGGGACAGGGAACACAGATACGCAGTATTTT. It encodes CASSVGTGNTDTQYF.

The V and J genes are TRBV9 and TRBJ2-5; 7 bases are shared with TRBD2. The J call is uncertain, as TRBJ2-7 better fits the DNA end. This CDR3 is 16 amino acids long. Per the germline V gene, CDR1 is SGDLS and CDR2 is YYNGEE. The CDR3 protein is CASSVGGASGSYEQYF. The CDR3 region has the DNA TGTGCCAGCAGCGTAGGAGGGGCTAGCGGCTCCTACGAGCAGTACTTC.

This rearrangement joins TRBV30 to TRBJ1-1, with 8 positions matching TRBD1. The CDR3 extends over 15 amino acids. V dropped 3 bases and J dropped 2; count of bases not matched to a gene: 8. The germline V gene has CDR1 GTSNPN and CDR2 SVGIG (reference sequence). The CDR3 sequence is CAWRGQGGLNTEAFF. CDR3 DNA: TGTGCCTGGAGAGGACAGGGCGGTCTAAACACTGAAGCTTTCTTT. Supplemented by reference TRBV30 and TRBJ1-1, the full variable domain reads SQTIHQWPATLVQPVGSPLSLECTVEGTSNPNLYWYRQAAGRGLQLLFYSVGIGQISSEVPQNLSASRPQDRQFILSSKKLLLSDSGFYLCAWRGQGGLNTEAFFGQGTRLTVV.

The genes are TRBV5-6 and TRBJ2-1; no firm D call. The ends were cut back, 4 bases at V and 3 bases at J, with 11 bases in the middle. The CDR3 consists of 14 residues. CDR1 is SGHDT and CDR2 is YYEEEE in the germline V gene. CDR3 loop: CASSPGAVYNEQFF. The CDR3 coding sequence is TGTGCCAGCAGCCCGGGTGCGGTCTACAATGAGCAGTTCTTC.

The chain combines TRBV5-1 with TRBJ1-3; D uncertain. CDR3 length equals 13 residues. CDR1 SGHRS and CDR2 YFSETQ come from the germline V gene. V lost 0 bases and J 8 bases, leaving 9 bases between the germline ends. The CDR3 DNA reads TGCGCCAGCAGCTTGGCCGGGGTTGACACCATATATTTT. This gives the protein CASSLAGVDTIYF.

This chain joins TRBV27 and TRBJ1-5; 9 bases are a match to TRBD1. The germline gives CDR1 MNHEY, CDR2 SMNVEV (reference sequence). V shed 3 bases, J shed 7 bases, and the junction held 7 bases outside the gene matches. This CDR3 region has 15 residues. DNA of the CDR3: TGTGCCAGCAGTTTCCGGACAGGGGTAGACCAGCCCCAGCATTTT. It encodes CASSFRTGVDQPQHF.

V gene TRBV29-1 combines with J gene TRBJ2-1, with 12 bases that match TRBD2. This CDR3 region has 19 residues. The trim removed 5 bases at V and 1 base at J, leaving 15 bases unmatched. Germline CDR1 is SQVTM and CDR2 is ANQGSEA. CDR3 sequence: CSVTPLLAGGPRSYNEQFF. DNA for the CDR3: TGCAGCGTTACCCCCCTCCTAGCGGGAGGGCCGCGGTCCTACAATGAGCAGTTCTTC.

The CDR3 DNA sequence: TGTGCCAGCAGTTTATGGACAGGGGGGTCTTACGAGCAGTACTTC. Its protein product is CASSLWTGGSYEQYF. V and J are TRBV27 and TRBJ2-7; 10 nucleotides line up with TRBD1. Germline values: CDR1 MNHEY, CDR2 SMNVEV (reference sequence). CDR3 length: 15 amino acids. Unmatched junction bases numbered 4, after V lost 1 base and J lost 4 bases.

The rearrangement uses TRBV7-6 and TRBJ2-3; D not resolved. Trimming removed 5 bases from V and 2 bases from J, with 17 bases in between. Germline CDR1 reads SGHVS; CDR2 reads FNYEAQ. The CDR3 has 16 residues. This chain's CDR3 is CASSPLPRSNTDTQYF. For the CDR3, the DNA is TGTGCCAGCAGCCCCCTCCCTCGGAGCAACACAGATACGCAGTATTTT.

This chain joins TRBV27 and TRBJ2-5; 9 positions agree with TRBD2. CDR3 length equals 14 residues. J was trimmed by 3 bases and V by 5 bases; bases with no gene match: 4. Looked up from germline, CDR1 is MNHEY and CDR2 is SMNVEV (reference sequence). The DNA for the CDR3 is TGTGCCAGCAGTCGCCGACTAGCGGAAGAGACCCAGTACTTC. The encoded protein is CASSRRLAEETQYF.

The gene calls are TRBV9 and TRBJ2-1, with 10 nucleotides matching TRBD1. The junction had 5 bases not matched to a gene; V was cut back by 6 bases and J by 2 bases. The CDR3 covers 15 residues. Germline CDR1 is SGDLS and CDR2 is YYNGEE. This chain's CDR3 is CASKRGQGAYNEQFF. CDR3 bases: TGTGCCAGCAAACGAGGACAGGGGGCCTACAATGAGCAGTTCTTC.

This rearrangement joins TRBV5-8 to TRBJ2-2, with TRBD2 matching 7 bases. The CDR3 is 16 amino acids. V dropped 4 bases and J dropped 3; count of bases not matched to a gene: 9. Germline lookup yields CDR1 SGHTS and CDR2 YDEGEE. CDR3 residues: CASSPWTSPDTGELFF. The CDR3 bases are TGTGCCAGCAGCCCCTGGACTAGTCCGGACACCGGGGAGCTGTTTTTT.

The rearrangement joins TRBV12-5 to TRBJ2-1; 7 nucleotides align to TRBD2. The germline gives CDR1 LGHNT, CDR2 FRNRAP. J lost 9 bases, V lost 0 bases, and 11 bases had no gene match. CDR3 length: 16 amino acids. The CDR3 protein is CASGLVGGSGVGEQFF. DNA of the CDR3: TGTGCTAGTGGTTTGGTGGGGGGGAGCGGAGTAGGTGAGCAGTTCTTC.

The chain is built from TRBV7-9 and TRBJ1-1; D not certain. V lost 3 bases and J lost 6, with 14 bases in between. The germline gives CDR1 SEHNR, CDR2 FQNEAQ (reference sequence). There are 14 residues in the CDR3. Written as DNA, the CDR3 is TGTGCCAGCAGCTTTTTGGGCCTCCGCCCTGAAGCTTTCTTT. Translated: CASSFLGLRPEAFF.

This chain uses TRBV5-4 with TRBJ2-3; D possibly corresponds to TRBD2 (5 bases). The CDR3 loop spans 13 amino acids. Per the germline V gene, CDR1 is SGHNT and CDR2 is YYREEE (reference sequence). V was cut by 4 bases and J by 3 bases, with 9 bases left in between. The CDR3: CASSGGLTDTQYF. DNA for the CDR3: TGTGCCAGCAGCGGTGGACTTACAGATACGCAGTATTTT. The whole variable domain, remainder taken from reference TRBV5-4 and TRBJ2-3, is ETGVTQSPTHLIKTRGQQVTLRCSSQSGHNTVSWYQQALGQGPQFIFQYYREEENGRGNFPPRFSGLQFPNYSSELNVNALELDDSALYLCASSGGLTDTQYFGPGTRLTVL.

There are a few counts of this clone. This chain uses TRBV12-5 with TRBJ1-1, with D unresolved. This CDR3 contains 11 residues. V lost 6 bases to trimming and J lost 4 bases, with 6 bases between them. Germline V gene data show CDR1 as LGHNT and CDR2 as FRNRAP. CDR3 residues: CASGISTEAFF. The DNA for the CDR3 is TGTGCTAGTGGCATTAGCACTGAAGCTTTCTTT.

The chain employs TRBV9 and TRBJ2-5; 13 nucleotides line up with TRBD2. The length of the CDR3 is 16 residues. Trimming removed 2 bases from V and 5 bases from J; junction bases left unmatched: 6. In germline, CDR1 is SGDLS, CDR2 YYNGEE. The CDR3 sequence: CASSVSGLAGKETQYF. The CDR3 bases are TGTGCCAGCAGCGTCTCGGGACTAGCGGGGAAGGAGACCCAGTACTTC.

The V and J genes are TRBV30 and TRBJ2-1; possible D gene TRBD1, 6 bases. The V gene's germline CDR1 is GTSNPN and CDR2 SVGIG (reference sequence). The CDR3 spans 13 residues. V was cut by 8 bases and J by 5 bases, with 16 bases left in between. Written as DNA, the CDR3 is TGTGCCGGAACCCCGGGACACCACAATGAGCAGTTCTTC. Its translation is CAGTPGHHNEQFF.

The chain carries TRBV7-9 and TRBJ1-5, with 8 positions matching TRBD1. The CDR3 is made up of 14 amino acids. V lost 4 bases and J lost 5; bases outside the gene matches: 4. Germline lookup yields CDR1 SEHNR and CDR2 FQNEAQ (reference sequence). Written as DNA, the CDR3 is TGTGCCAGCAGCTCGACAGGGGACCATCAGCCCCAGCATTTT. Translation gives CASSSTGDHQPQHF.

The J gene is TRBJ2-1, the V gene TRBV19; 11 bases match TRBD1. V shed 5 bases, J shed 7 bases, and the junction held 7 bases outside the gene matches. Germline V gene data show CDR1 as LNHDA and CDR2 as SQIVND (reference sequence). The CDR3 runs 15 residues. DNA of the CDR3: TGTGCCAGTAGTGGCCGGGACAGGGGGTTTAATGAGCAGTTCTTC. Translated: CASSGRDRGFNEQFF. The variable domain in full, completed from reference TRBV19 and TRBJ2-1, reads DGGITQSPKYLFRKEGQNVTLSCEQNLNHDAMYWYRQDPGQGLRLIYYSQIVNDFQKGDIAEGYSVSREKKESFPLTVTSAQKNPTAFYLCASSGRDRGFNEQFFGPGTRLTVL.

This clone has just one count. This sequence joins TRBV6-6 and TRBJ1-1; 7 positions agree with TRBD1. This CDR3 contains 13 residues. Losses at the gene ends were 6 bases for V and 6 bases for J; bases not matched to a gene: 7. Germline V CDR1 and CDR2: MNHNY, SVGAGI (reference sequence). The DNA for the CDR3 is TGTGCCAGCAGGGCGACAGGGTACTCTGAAGCTTTCTTT. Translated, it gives CASRATGYSEAFF.